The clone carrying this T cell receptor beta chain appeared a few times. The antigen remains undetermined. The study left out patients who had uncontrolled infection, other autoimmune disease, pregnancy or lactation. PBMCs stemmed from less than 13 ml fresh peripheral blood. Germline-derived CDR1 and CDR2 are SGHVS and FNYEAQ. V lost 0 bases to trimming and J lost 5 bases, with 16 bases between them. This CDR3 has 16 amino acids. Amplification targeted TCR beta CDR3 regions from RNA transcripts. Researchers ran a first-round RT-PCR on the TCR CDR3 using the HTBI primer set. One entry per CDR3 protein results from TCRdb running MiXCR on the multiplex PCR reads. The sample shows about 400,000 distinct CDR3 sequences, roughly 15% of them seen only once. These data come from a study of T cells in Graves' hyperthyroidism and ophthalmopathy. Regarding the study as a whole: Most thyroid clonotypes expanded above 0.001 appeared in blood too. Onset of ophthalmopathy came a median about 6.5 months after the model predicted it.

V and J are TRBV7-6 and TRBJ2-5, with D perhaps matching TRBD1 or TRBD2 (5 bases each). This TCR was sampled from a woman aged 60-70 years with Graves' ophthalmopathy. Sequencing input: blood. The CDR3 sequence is CASSLATGTPWETQYF. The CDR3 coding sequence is TGTGCCAGCAGCTTAGCTACCGGGACCCCGTGGGAGACCCAGTACTTC.